This entry describes one T cell receptor beta chain. This specimen belongs to a study of PD-L1 blockade in urothelial cancer. Study-level background: T cell content in blood samples showed a median of about 150,000.

The repertoire was sequenced with immunoSEQ multiplex PCR; TCRdb's copy has only in-frame clones and lacks some. The data show 25,000 to 30,000 clones, 70% to 90% seen once. The CDR3 covers 14 residues. With 6 bases removed from V and 0 bases from J, the gap between germline ends came to 12 bases. CDR1 SGHNT and CDR2 YYREEE come from the germline V gene (reference sequence). The sample in question was PBMCs, obtained around atezolizumab (anti-PD-L1) treatment. The rearrangement links TRBV5-4 to TRBJ2-5, with a tentative D call TRBD2 (5 bases). The sequence came from a man aged 45 to 65 with urothelial cancer. Here the CDR3 reads CASTAATNQETQYF. The CDR3 region has the DNA TGTGCCAGCACAGCGGCTACCAACCAAGAGACCCAGTACTTC. The full variable domain, in which reference TRBV5-4 and TRBJ2-5 provide the parts outside the CDR3, is ETGVTQSPTHLIKTRGQQVTLRCSSQSGHNTVSWYQQALGQGPQFIFQYYREEENGRGNFPPRFSGLQFPNYSSELNVNALELDDSALYLCASTAATNQETQYFGPGTRLLVL.